Following are 29 T cell receptor beta chains from one sample sequenced in a study of T cells in Graves' hyperthyroidism and ophthalmopathy. Amplification of TCR beta CDR3 regions was performed using RNA transcripts as template. RT-PCR in the first round (using the HTBI primer set) targeted the TCR CDR3. Via MiXCR, TCRdb re-called the multiplex PCR reads, giving one row per CDR3 protein. This table has 800,000 or so distinct CDR3 sequences, 38% appearing once. The sequencing sample was made of blood. The receptors here all came from a man aged 18 to 35 with Graves' hyperthyroidism.

V and J are TRBV15 and TRBJ1-2; D remains ambiguous. Deletions cut 3 bases from V and 10 bases from J, with 15 bases between. Germline lookup yields CDR1 LNHNV and CDR2 YYDKDF (reference sequence). The CDR3 runs to 13 residues. CDR3 sequence (DNA): TGTGCCACCAGCAGCAATCCCGTCGGGGACTACACCTTC. Translated, it gives CATSSNPVGDYTF.

This clonotype occurred a few times. The rearrangement links TRBV19 to TRBJ2-2, with D possibly TRBD1 on 5 matching bases. The V and J ends lost 6 bases and 1 base respectively, with 15 bases between them. This CDR3 is 16 amino acids long. Germline CDR1 reads LNHDA; CDR2 reads SQIVND (reference sequence). The CDR3 protein is CASSVRGPVNTGELFF. CDR3 in DNA: TGTGCCAGTAGCGTAAGGGGTCCGGTGAACACCGGGGAGCTGTTTTTT.

The genes are TRBV5-6 and TRBJ2-2, with D perhaps matching TRBD1 (6 bases). Deletions cut 2 bases from V and 10 bases from J, with 18 bases between. The CDR3 consists of 15 residues. Germline loops: CDR1 SGHDT, CDR2 YYEEEE. The CDR3, as DNA: TGTGCCAGCAGCTTAGGACAGCCGGGAATTGTGGAGCTGTTTTTT. Amino acids: CASSLGQPGIVELFF. The full variable domain, completed using reference TRBV5-6 and TRBJ2-2, is DAGVTQSPTHLIKTRGQQVTLRCSPKSGHDTVSWYQQALGQGPQFIFQYYEEEERQRGNFPDRFSGHQFPNYSSELNVNALLLGDSALYLCASSLGQPGIVELFFGEGSRLTVL.

This clonotype came up many times. The chain carries TRBV9 and TRBJ1-1; a possible D gene is TRBD1 (5 bases). The CDR3 is made up of 13 amino acids. The germline V gene has CDR1 SGDLS and CDR2 YYNGEE. V lost 2 bases, J lost 1 base, and 6 bases lay in between. DNA for the CDR3: TGTGCCAGCAGCGTGGGACCGAACACTGAAGCTTTCTTT. Encoded protein: CASSVGPNTEAFF.

J is TRBJ2-2 and V is TRBV10-2; tentatively, D is TRBD1 (6 bases). Germline V gene lookup returns CDR1 WSHSY and CDR2 SAAADI. This CDR3 contains 14 residues. The V end was cut by 2 bases, the J end by 9 bases, with 13 bases between. In DNA form, the CDR3 reads TGCGCCAGCAGTGAGCTAGCAGGGGCCAGGGAGCTGTTTTTT. It is translated as CASSELAGARELFF.

This clonotype was found many times. The chain joins TRBV29-1 to TRBJ2-7; 11 nucleotides line up with TRBD2. With 6 bases clipped from V and 6 bases from J, the junction kept 4 bases outside the gene matches. Germline values: CDR1 SQVTM, CDR2 ANQGSEA. The CDR3 extends over 12 amino acids. DNA of the CDR3: TGCAGCGTAAGACTAGCGGGAACCGAGCAGTACTTC. Translated, it gives CSVRLAGTEQYF.

This chain links TRBV19 with TRBJ1-5, with D perhaps TRBD1 (6 bases). This CDR3 has 15 amino acids. Trimming shortened V by 5 bases and J by 5 bases, and 16 bases separated the two germline ends. Looked up from germline, CDR1 is LNHDA and CDR2 is SQIVND (reference sequence). The CDR3 sequence is CASSATWGRDQPQHF. The CDR3 coding sequence is TGTGCCAGTAGTGCTACGTGGGGGCGGGATCAGCCCCAGCATTTT.

This clonotype occurred many times. The chain joins TRBV20-1 to TRBJ1-2; D is perhaps TRBD1 (5 bases). Germline V lookup: CDR1 DFQATT, CDR2 SNEGSKA (reference sequence). With 6 bases removed from V and 2 bases from J, the gap between germline ends came to 13 bases. CDR3 length: 13 residues. The CDR3 loop reads CSARGLGNYGYTF. The CDR3 DNA reads as TGCAGTGCGAGGGGATTGGGAAACTATGGCTACACCTTC.

The gene calls are TRBV29-1 and TRBJ1-2, with TRBD1 identical over 7 bases. V was pared by 5 bases and J by 4 bases, with 4 bases of the junction left unmatched. The CDR3 sequence is 12 residues long. CDR1 is SQVTM, CDR2 ANQGSEA, per germline. The CDR3 region has the DNA TGCAGCGTTCTACAGGGGTCCTATGGCTACACCTTC. Translation: CSVLQGSYGYTF.

As to this clonotype: One end of the junction varies from germline; a read error may be responsible. CDR3 protein: CVSSSRGGFTNYGYTF. The CDR3 coding sequence is TGTGTCAGCAGCTCCCGGGGAGGGTTCACTAACTATGGCTACACCTTC. The J gene is TRBJ1-2, the V gene TRBV7-8; D gene uncertain. The CDR3 runs to 16 residues. Germline CDR1 SGHVS, CDR2 FQNEAQ. The full variable domain, completed using reference TRBV7-8 and TRBJ1-2, is GAGVSQSPRYKVAKRGQDVALRCDPISGHVSLFWYQQALGQGPEFLTYFQNEAQLDKSGLPSDRFFAERPEGSVSTLKIQRTQQEDSAVYLCVSSSRGGFTNYGYTFGSGTRLTVV.

This clonotype was observed a handful of times. This sequence joins TRBV5-6 and TRBJ1-1, with 7 bases lining up with TRBD1. V dropped 6 bases and J dropped 6; count of bases not matched to a gene: 14. The CDR3 extends over 15 amino acids. Germline-derived CDR1 and CDR2 are SGHDT and YYEEEE. The CDR3 coding sequence is TGTGCCAGCACCAGACAGGGCCCCTCGAGGGCTGAAGCTTTCTTT. This sequence encodes CASTRQGPSRAEAFF. Variable domain in full (rest from reference TRBV5-6 and TRBJ1-1): DAGVTQSPTHLIKTRGQQVTLRCSPKSGHDTVSWYQQALGQGPQFIFQYYEEEERQRGNFPDRFSGHQFPNYSSELNVNALLLGDSALYLCASTRQGPSRAEAFFGQGTRLTVV.

This clonotype was recorded many times. The chain joins TRBV15 to TRBJ1-4, with D unresolved. Germline assignment: CDR1 LNHNV and CDR2 YYDKDF (reference sequence). CDR3 size: 15 residues. V lost 1 base and J lost 6, with 12 bases in between. The CDR3 sequence is CATSRAGRGYEKLFF. The CDR3 bases are TGTGCCACCAGCAGAGCTGGAAGAGGGTATGAAAAACTGTTTTTT. Variable domain in full (rest from reference TRBV15 and TRBJ1-4): DAMVIQNPRYQVTQFGKPVTLSCSQTLNHNVMYWYQQKSSQAPKLLFHYYDKDFNNEADTPDNFQSRRPNTSFCFLDIRSPGLGDTAMYLCATSRAGRGYEKLFFGSGTQLSVL.

The chain joins TRBV3-1 to TRBJ1-2; TRBD1 is a possible D gene (6 bases). The CDR3 is 15 amino acids. The V end was cut by 4 bases, the J end by 6 bases, with 18 bases between. CDR1 is LGHDT, CDR2 YNNKEL, per germline (reference sequence). CDR3 nucleotide sequence: TGTGCCAGCAGCCGGCAAGACATGGGGGCGGATGGCTACACCTTC. Translation: CASSRQDMGADGYTF.

The chain combines TRBV5-1 with TRBJ2-7; maybe TRBD2 (8 bases). The CDR3 is 14 residues long. Trimming pared 4 bases from V and 6 bases from J, leaving 17 bases between. The V gene's germline CDR1 is SGHRS and CDR2 YFSETQ. The CDR3 DNA reads TGCGCCAGCAGCCAGGGGACAGCGGGGGTCGAGCAGTACTTC. Its translation is CASSQGTAGVEQYF.

The chain links TRBV4-1 to TRBJ1-1; D is unclear. Germline-derived CDR1 and CDR2 are MGHRA and YSYEKL. Trimming removed 0 bases from V and 3 bases from J, with 8 bases in between. The CDR3 length is 14 residues. The CDR3 DNA is TGCGCCAGCAGCCAAGACTGGCGGGACACTGAAGCTTTCTTT. As protein: CASSQDWRDTEAFF.

This clonotype has a handful of counts. The rearrangement joins TRBV11-2 to TRBJ2-7, with 7 bases fitting TRBD1. The CDR3 covers 15 residues. V shed 3 bases, J shed 0 bases, and the junction held 5 bases outside the gene matches. Germline V gene data show CDR1 as SGHAT and CDR2 as FQNNGV. The CDR3 nucleotides read TGTGCCAGCAGCTTTCGACAGGGAATCTCCTACGAGCAGTACTTC. It codes for CASSFRQGISYEQYF.

On this clonotype itself: The germline gene is not matched at one end of the junction; a read error may be the cause. V usage is TRBV7-3 and J usage is TRBJ2-2; 7 positions match TRBD1. This CDR3 is built from 17 residues. Per the germline V gene, CDR1 is SGHTA and CDR2 is FQGTGA. The CDR3 DNA reads TGCGCCAGCAGCCCTCCAAAGGACAGGTCGAGCACCGGGGAGCTGTTTTTT. Residues: CASSPPKDRSSTGELFF.

In its sample, this clonotype was seen a few times. CDR3 amino acids: CASSQDMGQNTEAFF. Here the CDR3 DNA reads TGTGCCAGCAGCCAAGATATGGGACAGAACACTGAAGCTTTCTTT. The chain recombines TRBV2 with TRBJ1-1, with D maybe TRBD1 (6 bases). The ends were cut back, 6 bases at V and 1 base at J, with 15 bases in the middle. CDR3 length: 15 amino acids. CDR1 and CDR2 from the germline V gene are SNHLY and FYNNEI.

This rearrangement joins TRBV15 to TRBJ1-6; TRBD1 is a possible D gene (6 bases). Germline lookup yields CDR1 LNHNV and CDR2 YYDKDF (reference sequence). The CDR3 contains 15 residues. The ends were cut back, 5 bases at V and 7 bases at J, with 15 bases in the middle. The CDR3 protein is CATSERGGGNSPLHF. For the CDR3, the DNA is TGTGCCACCAGCGAACGAGGGGGAGGCAATTCACCCCTCCACTTT.

Here the CDR3 reads CACSRTGNTEAFF. CDR3 sequence (DNA): TGTGCCTGCAGCCGGACGGGGAACACTGAAGCTTTCTTT. J is TRBJ1-1 and V is TRBV30, with D unclear. Deletions cut 6 bases from V and 1 base from J, with 12 bases between. The CDR3 covers 13 residues. Germline V CDR1 and CDR2: GTSNPN, SVGIG (reference sequence).

In this sample, this clonotype turned up a few times. The chain has TRBV30 and TRBJ1-3; 7 bases align to TRBD1. The CDR3 sequence is 13 residues long. J lost 3 bases, V lost 3 bases, and 2 bases had no gene match. Germline V gives CDR1 GTSNPN, CDR2 SVGIG (reference sequence). CDR3 nucleotides: TGTGCCTGGAGGACAGGGTTTGGAAACACCATATATTTT. Its protein product is CAWRTGFGNTIYF.

This clonotype was picked up a small number of times. The rearrangement links TRBV11-1 to TRBJ2-5; 10 nucleotides align to TRBD2. Unmatched junction bases numbered 8, after V lost 6 bases and J lost 1 base. The CDR3 has 16 amino acids. Germline V gives CDR1 SGHAT, CDR2 FQDESV (reference sequence). As DNA, the CDR3 is TGTGCCAGCAGACAGGTAGCGGGGGGACTCCAAGAGACCCAGTACTTC. Amino acids: CASRQVAGGLQETQYF.

The chain has TRBV7-2 and TRBJ2-2, with D maybe TRBD1 (5 bases). Trimming removed 5 bases from V and 6 bases from J, with 16 bases in between. The CDR3 sequence is 15 residues long. Germline lookup yields CDR1 SGHTA and CDR2 FQGNSA. The CDR3 DNA reads as TGTGCCAGCAGCCTCAAGGTGGGGCTCCCCGGGGAGCTGTTTTTT. The encoded protein is CASSLKVGLPGELFF.

This clonotype has more than one count but fewer than ten. The chain couples TRBV12-3 or TRBV12-4 to TRBJ2-7; no reliable D call. The CDR3 runs to 13 residues. Trimming pared 3 bases from V and 5 bases from J, leaving 11 bases between. The CDR3 loop is CASSLVDNHEQYF. CDR3 bases: TGTGCCAGCAGTTTGGTCGATAACCACGAGCAGTACTTC.

This clonotype was detected ten times or more. This sequence joins TRBV10-3 and TRBJ2-5; either TRBD1 or TRBD2 may fit D (6 bases each). Germline CDR1 ENHRY, CDR2 SYGVKD. Trimming took off 4 bases at V and 4 bases at J, with 16 bases between the two ends. The CDR3 extends over 15 amino acids. The CDR3 sequence: CAISAIVGGVETQYF. The CDR3 coding sequence is TGTGCCATCAGTGCCATCGTGGGGGGCGTAGAGACCCAGTACTTC.

A word on this clonotype: At one end the junction does not follow the germline gene, possibly because of a read error. CDR3 nucleotides: TGTGCCAGCAGCTTAGGAGGGGGCCGGCATGGCTACACCTTC. Its translation is CASSLGGGRHGYTF. This rearrangement joins TRBV12-3 or TRBV12-4 to TRBJ1-2; 7 bases agree with TRBD1. The CDR3 contains 14 residues.

The V and J genes are TRBV6-1 and TRBJ1-5, with a tentative D call TRBD1 (5 bases). Trimming took 6 bases from V and 2 from J, leaving 14 bases between them. The germline CDR1 and CDR2 sequences are MNHNS and SASEGT. CDR3 size: 15 residues. The CDR3 DNA follows: TGTGCCAGCAGACTACGGGGGGGGGGCAATCAGCCCCAGCATTTT. It translates to CASRLRGGGNQPQHF.

This clonotype has only a few counts. The chain links TRBV19 to TRBJ1-1; D remains ambiguous. The CDR3 runs to 12 residues. CDR1 is LNHDA, CDR2 SQIVND, per germline (reference sequence). Trimming removed 9 bases from V and 5 bases from J, with 13 bases in between. The CDR3 protein is CASSNPRTEAFF. CDR3 DNA sequence: TGTGCCAGCTCTAACCCGCGGACTGAAGCTTTCTTT.

The chain uses TRBV29-1 and TRBJ2-5; 8 bases are shared with TRBD2. V dropped 4 bases and J dropped 1; count of bases not matched to a gene: 8. Germline V lookup: CDR1 SQVTM, CDR2 ANQGSEA. The CDR3 loop spans 15 amino acids. As DNA, the CDR3 is TGCAGCGTTGCCCGCATGGCGGGAGGCCAAGAGACCCAGTACTTC. Its protein is CSVARMAGGQETQYF.